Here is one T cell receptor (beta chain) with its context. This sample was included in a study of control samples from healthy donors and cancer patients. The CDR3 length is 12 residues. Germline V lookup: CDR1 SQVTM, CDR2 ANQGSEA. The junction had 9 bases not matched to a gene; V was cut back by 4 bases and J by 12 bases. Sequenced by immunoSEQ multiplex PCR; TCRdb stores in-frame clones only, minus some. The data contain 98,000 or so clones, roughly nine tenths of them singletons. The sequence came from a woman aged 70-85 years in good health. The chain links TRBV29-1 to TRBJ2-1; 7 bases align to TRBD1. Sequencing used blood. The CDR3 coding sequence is TGCAGCGTTGGTAGACAGGGCTGGGCGCAGTTCTTC. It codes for CSVGRQGWAQFF.